These 14 T cell receptor beta chains share one sample of origin, sequenced in a study of CD8 T cells in ankylosing spondylitis. TCRdb reprocessed the 5' RACE reads via MiXCR and lists one record per CDR3 protein. The table has 150,000 to 200,000 distinct CDR3 sequences, roughly 31% seen once; the top ten hold approximately 6%. The material sequenced was synovial fluid, either unsorted or a sorted T cell fraction (not recorded which). These TCRs come from a male donor with ankylosing spondylitis.

The chain couples TRBV20-1 to TRBJ2-7; unclear D gene. The ends were cut back, 6 bases at V and 0 bases at J, with 15 bases in the middle. The CDR3 length is 14 residues. Germline CDR1 DFQATT, CDR2 SNEGSKA (reference sequence). The CDR3 is CSALDQRSSYEQYF. In DNA form, the CDR3 reads TGCAGTGCCCTAGACCAAAGGAGCTCCTACGAGCAGTACTTC.

This clonotype was counted between two and nine times. The CDR3 coding sequence is TGTGCCAGCAGCTTAGCCGTCGGCGGAAACACCATATATTTT. Encoded protein: CASSLAVGGNTIYF. The V gene is TRBV7-2, the J gene TRBJ1-3; D gene ambiguous. The CDR3 has 14 amino acids. Trimming left V 0 bases short and J 4 bases short, with 7 bases between. Germline V CDR1 and CDR2: SGHTA, FQGNSA. The variable domain in full, with the rest retrieved from reference TRBV7-2 and TRBJ1-3, is GAGVSQSPSNKVTEKGKDVELRCDPISGHTALYWYRQSLGQGLEFLIYFQGNSAPDKSGLPSDRFSAERTGGSVSTLTIQRTQQEDSAVYLCASSLAVGGNTIYFGEGSWLTVV.

This clonotype appeared a few times. The chain combines TRBV29-1 with TRBJ1-1; the match to TRBD1 covers 8 bases. V was pared by 8 bases and J by 10 bases, with 12 bases of the junction left unmatched. Germline CDR1 and CDR2: SQVTM and ANQGSEA. This CDR3 spans 12 amino acids. CDR3 sequence: CSTLTGDRGAFF. CDR3 DNA sequence: TGCAGCACCTTGACAGGGGACCGCGGAGCTTTCTTT.

This clonotype has only a few counts. The chain joins TRBV3-1 to TRBJ2-2, with D tentatively TRBD2 (6 bases). CDR3 length: 16 amino acids. Germline-derived CDR1 and CDR2 are LGHDT and YNNKEL (reference sequence). The ends were cut back, 5 bases at V and 5 bases at J, with 18 bases in the middle. The CDR3 bases are TGTGCCAGCAGCTATCCTCTAGCAAGCGGGACCGGGGAGCTGTTTTTT. Protein product: CASSYPLASGTGELFF.

This clonotype was picked up many times. CDR3 loop: CASSPQERGNYGYTF. CDR3 bases: TGCGCCAGCAGCCCCCAGGAAAGGGGTAACTATGGCTACACCTTC. The chain has TRBV4-1 and TRBJ1-2; a possible D gene is TRBD1 (5 bases). Germline CDR1 reads MGHRA; CDR2 reads YSYEKL. V lost 4 bases, J lost 1 base, and 13 bases lay in between. The CDR3 consists of 15 residues.

V gene TRBV7-2 combines with J gene TRBJ2-7; TRBD2 matches at 10 bases. Losses at the gene ends were 5 bases for V and 3 bases for J; bases not matched to a gene: 7. The CDR3 has 15 amino acids. Looked up from germline, CDR1 is SGHTA and CDR2 is FQGNSA. CDR3 amino acids: CASSPGAGGLYEQYF. The CDR3 coding sequence is TGTGCCAGCAGCCCCGGAGCGGGGGGGCTCTACGAGCAGTACTTC.

This clonotype was recorded a few times. The chain is built from TRBV27 and TRBJ1-3; 7 bases line up with TRBD1. J was trimmed by 4 bases and V by 6 bases; bases with no gene match: 6. CDR3 length: 14 residues. The V gene's germline CDR1 is MNHEY and CDR2 SMNVEV (reference sequence). The CDR3 nucleotides are TGTGCCAGCAGCCCCCACAGGGGAGGAAACACCATATATTTT. Encoded protein: CASSPHRGGNTIYF.

In its sample, this clonotype was seen once. J is TRBJ2-1 and V is TRBV5-1; D perhaps matches TRBD2 (6 bases). The CDR3 is 15 residues long. V shed 4 bases and J shed 10 bases, with 21 bases lying between them. Germline values: CDR1 SGHRS, CDR2 YFSETQ. The CDR3 is CASSHGLPGSEEQFF. In DNA, the CDR3 is TGCGCCAGCAGCCACGGACTACCCGGGAGCGAGGAGCAGTTCTTC.

This chain links TRBV20-1 with TRBJ2-5; D is uncertain. V dropped 1 base and J dropped 5 bases, with 8 bases sitting between them. Looked up from germline, CDR1 is DFQATT and CDR2 is SNEGSKA (reference sequence). The CDR3 totals 12 residues. For the CDR3, the DNA is TGCAGTGCTAGAGGGGCTACGGAGACCCAGTACTTC. As protein: CSARGATETQYF.

This chain uses TRBV5-6 with TRBJ2-3; 10 bases are a match to TRBD2. Trimming at V came to 4 bases and at J to 5 bases, leaving 10 bases not matched to a gene. Germline V CDR1 and CDR2: SGHDT, YYEEEE. There are 16 residues in the CDR3. CDR3 in amino acids: CASSLPLLAGKDTQYF. DNA for the CDR3: TGTGCCAGCAGCCTTCCGTTACTAGCGGGGAAAGATACGCAGTATTTT.

The chain uses TRBV2 and TRBJ2-2, with D maybe TRBD2 (7 bases). V gave up 0 bases and J gave up 5 bases, with 16 bases separating them. The V gene's germline CDR1 is SNHLY and CDR2 FYNNEI. The CDR3 extends over 17 amino acids. In DNA, the CDR3 is TGTGCCAGCAGTGAAGCGTCTTGGGAGGGGGGGACCGGGGAGCTGTTTTTT. It translates to CASSEASWEGGTGELFF.

V and J are TRBV5-1 and TRBJ2-7, with 7 bases matching TRBD1. The junction had 5 bases not matched to a gene; V was cut back by 1 base and J by 4 bases. The germline gives CDR1 SGHRS, CDR2 YFSETQ. The CDR3 length is 14 residues. The CDR3 nucleotides read TGCGCCAGCAGCTTGCAAACGACAGGGTACGAGCAGTACTTC. Translated, it gives CASSLQTTGYEQYF.

This clonotype came up a few times. The chain is built from TRBV20-1 and TRBJ1-5; 7 bases match TRBD1. The germline gives CDR1 DFQATT, CDR2 SNEGSKA (reference sequence). The V and J ends lost 6 bases and 8 bases, in that order; junction bases with no gene match: 10. CDR3 length equals 13 residues. The DNA for the CDR3 is TGCAGTGCCGTAGAGGGGGCTGGCAAGCCCCAGCATTTT. Translation gives CSAVEGAGKPQHF.

The count of this clonotype is one. The chain carries TRBV10-3 and TRBJ2-1; 9 nucleotides agree with TRBD2. The length of the CDR3 is 14 residues. Germline CDR1 is ENHRY and CDR2 is SYGVKD. The trim removed 8 bases at V and 5 bases at J, leaving 7 bases unmatched. The CDR3 region has the DNA TGTGCCATCGGGGCGCGGGAGGGGGACAATGAGCAGTTCTTC. Its translation is CAIGAREGDNEQFF.